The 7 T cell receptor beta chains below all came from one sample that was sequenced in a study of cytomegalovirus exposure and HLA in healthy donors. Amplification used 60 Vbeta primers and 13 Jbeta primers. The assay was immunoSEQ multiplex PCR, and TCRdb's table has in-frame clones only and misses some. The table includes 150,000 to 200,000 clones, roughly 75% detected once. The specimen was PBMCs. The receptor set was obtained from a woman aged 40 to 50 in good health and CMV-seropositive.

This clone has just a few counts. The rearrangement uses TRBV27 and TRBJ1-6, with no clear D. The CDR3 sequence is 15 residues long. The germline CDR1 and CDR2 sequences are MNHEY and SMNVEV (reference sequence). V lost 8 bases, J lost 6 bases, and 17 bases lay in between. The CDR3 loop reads CASVPSGSGNSPLHF. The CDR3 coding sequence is TGTGCCAGCGTCCCATCGGGGTCGGGTAATTCACCCCTCCACTTT.

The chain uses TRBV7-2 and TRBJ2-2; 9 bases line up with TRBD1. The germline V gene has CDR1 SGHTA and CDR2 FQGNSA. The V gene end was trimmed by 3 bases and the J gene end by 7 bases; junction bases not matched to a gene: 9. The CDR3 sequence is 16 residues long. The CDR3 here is CASSFGSQGAVGELFF. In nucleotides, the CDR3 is TGTGCCAGCAGCTTCGGTTCACAGGGGGCGGTCGGGGAGCTGTTTTTT.

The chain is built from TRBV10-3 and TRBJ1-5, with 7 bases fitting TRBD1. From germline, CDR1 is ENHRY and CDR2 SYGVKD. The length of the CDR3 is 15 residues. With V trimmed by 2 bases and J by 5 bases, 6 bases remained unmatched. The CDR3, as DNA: TGTGCCATCAGTGAGGGAGGAACAGGGGATCAGCCCCAGCATTTT. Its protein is CAISEGGTGDQPQHF.

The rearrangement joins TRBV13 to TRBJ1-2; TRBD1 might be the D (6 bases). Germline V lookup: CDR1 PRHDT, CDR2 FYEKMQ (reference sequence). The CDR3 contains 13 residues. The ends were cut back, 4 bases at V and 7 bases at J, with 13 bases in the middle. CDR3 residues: CASSSQGMVGYTF. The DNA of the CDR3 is TGTGCCAGCAGCTCACAGGGAATGGTTGGCTACACCTTC.

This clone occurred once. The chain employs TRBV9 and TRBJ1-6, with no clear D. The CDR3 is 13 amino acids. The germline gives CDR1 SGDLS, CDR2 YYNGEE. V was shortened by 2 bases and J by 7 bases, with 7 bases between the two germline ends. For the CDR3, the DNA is TGTGCCAGCAGCGTCGAGGGAAATTCACCCCTCCACTTT. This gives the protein CASSVEGNSPLHF.

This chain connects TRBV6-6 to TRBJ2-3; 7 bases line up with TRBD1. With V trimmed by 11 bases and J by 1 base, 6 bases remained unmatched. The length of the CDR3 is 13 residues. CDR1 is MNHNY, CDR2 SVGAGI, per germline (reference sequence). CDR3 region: CAVRTGGTDTQYF. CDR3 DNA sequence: TGTGCCGTTCGGACAGGAGGCACAGATACGCAGTATTTT.

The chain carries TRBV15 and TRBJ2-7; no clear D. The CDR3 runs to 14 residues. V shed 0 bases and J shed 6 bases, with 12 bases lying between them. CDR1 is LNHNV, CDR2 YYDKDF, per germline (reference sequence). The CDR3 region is CATSRDTRSPEQYF. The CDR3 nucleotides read TGTGCCACCAGCAGAGATACTCGGAGTCCCGAGCAGTACTTC.